This TCR beta chain was sequenced for a study of T-cell reconstitution after alpha-beta-depleted transplantation in children. Per germline, CDR1 SQVTM and CDR2 ANQGSEA. The V segment lost 4 bases and the J segment 4 bases; nucleotides outside the gene matches: 11. The CDR3 is 15 amino acids. This clonotype occurred a few times. The antigen remains unidentified. Points from the study as a whole: After transplant, high TCRbeta diversity at day 60 in some patients arose from surviving recipient T cells and thymic progenitors. Newly produced T cells mostly provided counts and TCRbeta diversity after one year, as hyperexpanded clones declined.

A library of TCRbeta sequences, prepared with unique molecular identifiers, was generated. TCRdb ran MiXCR on the PCR reads and lists one entry per CDR3 protein. The profile covers 90,000 to 100,000 distinct CDR3 sequences, with under 25% appearing a single time and about 22% taken by the ten largest. The V call is TRBV29-1, the J call TRBJ2-3, with TRBD2 matching 7 bases. The clonotype was recovered from a boy between 2 and 10 years old with acute lymphoblastic leukemia, due to receive a stem cell transplant. The sequencing here drew on PBMCs, taken before TCRalphabeta/CD19-depleted stem cell transplant. Written as DNA, the CDR3 is TGCAGCGTTGTAGCTAGCGGAGGGGTGCCAGATACGCAGTATTTT. This sequence encodes CSVVASGGVPDTQYF.